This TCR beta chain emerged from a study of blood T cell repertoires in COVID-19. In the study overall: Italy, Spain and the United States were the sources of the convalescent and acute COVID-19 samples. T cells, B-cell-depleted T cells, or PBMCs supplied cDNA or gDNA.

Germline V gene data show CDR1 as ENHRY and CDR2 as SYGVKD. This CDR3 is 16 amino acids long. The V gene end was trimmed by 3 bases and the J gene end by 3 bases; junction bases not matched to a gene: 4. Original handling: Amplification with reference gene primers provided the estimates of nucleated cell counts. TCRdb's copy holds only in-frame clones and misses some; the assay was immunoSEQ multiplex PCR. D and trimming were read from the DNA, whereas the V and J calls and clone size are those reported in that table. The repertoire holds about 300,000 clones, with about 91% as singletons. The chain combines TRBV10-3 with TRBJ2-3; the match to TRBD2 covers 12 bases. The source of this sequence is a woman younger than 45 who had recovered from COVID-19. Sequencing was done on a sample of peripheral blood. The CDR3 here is CAISDELAGGTDTQYF. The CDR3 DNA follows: TGTGCCATCAGTGATGAACTAGCGGGGGGAACAGATACGCAGTATTTT.